What follows describes a single T cell receptor (beta chain). Germline V gene sequence: CDR1 LGHNA, CDR2 YNFKEQ. This CDR3 is built from 15 residues. V was clipped by 1 base and J by 3 bases, with 13 bases between them. This sample stems from a study of control samples from healthy donors and cancer patients. The data were produced by immunoSEQ multiplex PCR, yet TCRdb's version contains in-frame clones alone and is incomplete. The sample holds 170,000 or so clones, around 92% seen once. This TCR was sampled from a woman aged 40 to 55 in good health. The chain couples TRBV4-2 to TRBJ2-7, with D perhaps TRBD1 (6 bases). The sample comprised blood. The CDR3 DNA reads TGTGCCAGCAGCCAAGGGGCGACAGGAGACTACGAGCAGTACTTC. This translates into CASSQGATGDYEQYF.